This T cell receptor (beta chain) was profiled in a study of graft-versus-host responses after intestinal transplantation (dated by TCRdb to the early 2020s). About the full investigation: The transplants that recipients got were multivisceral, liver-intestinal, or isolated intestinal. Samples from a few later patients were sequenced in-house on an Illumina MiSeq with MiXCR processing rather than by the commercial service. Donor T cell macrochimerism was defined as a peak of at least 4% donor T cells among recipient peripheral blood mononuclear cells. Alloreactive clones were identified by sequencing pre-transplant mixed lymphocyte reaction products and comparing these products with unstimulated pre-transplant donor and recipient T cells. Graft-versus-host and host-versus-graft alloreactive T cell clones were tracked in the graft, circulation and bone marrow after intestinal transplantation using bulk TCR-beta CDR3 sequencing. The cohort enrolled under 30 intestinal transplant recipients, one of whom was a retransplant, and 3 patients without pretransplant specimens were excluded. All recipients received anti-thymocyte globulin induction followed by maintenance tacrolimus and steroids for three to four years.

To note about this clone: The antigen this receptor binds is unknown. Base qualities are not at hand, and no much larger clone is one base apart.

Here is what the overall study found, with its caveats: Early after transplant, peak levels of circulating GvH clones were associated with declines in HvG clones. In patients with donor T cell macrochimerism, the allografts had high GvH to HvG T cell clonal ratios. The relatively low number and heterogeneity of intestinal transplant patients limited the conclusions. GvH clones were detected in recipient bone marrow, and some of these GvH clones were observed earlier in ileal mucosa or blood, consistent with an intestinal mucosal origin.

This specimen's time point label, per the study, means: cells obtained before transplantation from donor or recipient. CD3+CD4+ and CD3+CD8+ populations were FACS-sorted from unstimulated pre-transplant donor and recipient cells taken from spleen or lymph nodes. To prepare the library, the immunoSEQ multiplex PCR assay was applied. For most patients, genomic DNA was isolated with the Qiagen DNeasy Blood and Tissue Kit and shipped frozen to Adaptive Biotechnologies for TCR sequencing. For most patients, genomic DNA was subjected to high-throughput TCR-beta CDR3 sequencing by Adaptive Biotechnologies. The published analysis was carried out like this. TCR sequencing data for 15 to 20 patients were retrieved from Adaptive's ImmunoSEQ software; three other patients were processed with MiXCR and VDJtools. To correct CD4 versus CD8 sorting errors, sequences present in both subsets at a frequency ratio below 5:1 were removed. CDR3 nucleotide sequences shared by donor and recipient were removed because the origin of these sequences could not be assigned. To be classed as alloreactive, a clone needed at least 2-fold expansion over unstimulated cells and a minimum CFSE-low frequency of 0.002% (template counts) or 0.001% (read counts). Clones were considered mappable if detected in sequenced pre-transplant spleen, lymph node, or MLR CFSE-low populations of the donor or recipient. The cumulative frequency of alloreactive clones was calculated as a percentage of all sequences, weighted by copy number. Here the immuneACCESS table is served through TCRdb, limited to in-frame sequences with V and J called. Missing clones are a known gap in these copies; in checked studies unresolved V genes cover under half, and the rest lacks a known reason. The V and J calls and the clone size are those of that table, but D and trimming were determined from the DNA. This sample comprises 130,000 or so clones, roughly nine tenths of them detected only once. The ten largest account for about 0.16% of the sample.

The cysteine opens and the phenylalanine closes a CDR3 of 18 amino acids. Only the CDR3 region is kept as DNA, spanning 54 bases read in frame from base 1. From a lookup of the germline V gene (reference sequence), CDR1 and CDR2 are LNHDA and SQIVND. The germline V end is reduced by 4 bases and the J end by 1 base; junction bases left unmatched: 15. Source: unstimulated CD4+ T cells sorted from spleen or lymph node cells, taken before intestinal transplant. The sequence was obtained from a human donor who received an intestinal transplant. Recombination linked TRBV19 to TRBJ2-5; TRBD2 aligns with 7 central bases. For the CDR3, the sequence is CASSRGRGPAGSQETQYF. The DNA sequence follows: TGTGCCAGTAGTAGAGGTCGAGGTCCAGCGGGGTCCCAAGAGACCCAGTACTTC.